The 20 T cell receptor beta chains below come from one sample, sequenced in a study of cytomegalovirus exposure and HLA in healthy donors (dated by TCRdb to about 2017). Library preparation employed the immunoSEQ multiplex PCR assay. TCRdb stores this immuneACCESS table with in-frame sequences only. Part of the clones is absent; in the studies checked, under half of the shortfall reflects unresolved V genes, and no reason is known for the rest. Within this sample are about 310,000 clones, with 88% of them counted one time only. Jointly, the top ten make up around 0.91% of the sample. Sequenced sample: PBMCs. The receptors derive from a man under 40 in good health and CMV-seronegative.

A word on this clone: The junction shows a germline mismatch at one end, possibly a read error. CDR3 sequence (DNA): TGCGCCAGCAGTTTGGGTCCACAGGCCGTCTCTGGAAACACCATATATTTT. Its protein product is CASSLGPQAVSGNTIYF. The chain links TRBV5-1 to TRBJ1-3; D is perhaps TRBD1 (5 bases). The CDR3 is 17 residues long. CDR1 is SGHRS and CDR2 is YFSETQ in the germline V gene.

The chain employs TRBV29-1 and TRBJ1-1; D is uncertain. This CDR3 region has 16 residues. Trimming shortened V by 6 bases and J by 1 base, and 21 bases separated the two germline ends. Germline CDR1 is SQVTM and CDR2 is ANQGSEA. The chain's CDR3 is CSVPPGEWLGNTEAFF. CDR3 nucleotides: TGCAGCGTCCCCCCGGGAGAGTGGTTGGGGAACACTGAAGCTTTCTTT.

This chain links TRBV19 with TRBJ1-5; possibly TRBD1 for D (5 bases). The ends were cut back, 1 base at V and 1 base at J, with 14 bases in the middle. This CDR3 spans 17 amino acids. The V gene's germline CDR1 is LNHDA and CDR2 SQIVND (reference sequence). CDR3 in DNA: TGTGCCAGTAGTATAGCGGGTACAGGAATAAGCAATCAGCCCCAGCATTTT. It translates to CASSIAGTGISNQPQHF. The full variable domain, its missing parts supplied by reference TRBV19 and TRBJ1-5, is DGGITQSPKYLFRKEGQNVTLSCEQNLNHDAMYWYRQDPGQGLRLIYYSQIVNDFQKGDIAEGYSVSREKKESFPLTVTSAQKNPTAFYLCASSIAGTGISNQPQHFGDGTRLSIL.

The CDR3 DNA is TGTGCCAGCAGCTCCGGGACAGGGCATTATAGCAATCAGCCCCAGCATTTT. Its protein product is CASSSGTGHYSNQPQHF. The chain links TRBV7-7 to TRBJ1-5, with TRBD1 matching 9 bases. Per germline, CDR1 SSHAT and CDR2 FNYEAQ (reference sequence). After removal of 4 bases from V and 0 bases from J, the junction contained 7 bases not matched to a gene. The CDR3 has 17 amino acids.

The chain links TRBV6-5 to TRBJ2-7; 7 nucleotides line up with TRBD1. The CDR3 covers 13 residues. Trimming at V came to 0 bases and at J to 5 bases, leaving 1 base not matched to a gene. Looked up from germline, CDR1 is MNHEY and CDR2 is SVGAGI. This CDR3 is CASSYSTGNEQYF. The CDR3 DNA is TGTGCCAGCAGTTACTCGACAGGGAACGAGCAGTACTTC.

The chain couples TRBV10-1 to TRBJ2-1, with a weak D call TRBD2 (6 bases). Trimming took 0 bases from V and 4 from J, leaving 34 bases between them. The CDR3 consists of 23 residues. Germline CDR1 WNHNN, CDR2 SYGVQD (reference sequence). The CDR3: CASSESGGIVKPNRVSPYNEQFF. Here the CDR3 DNA reads TGCGCCAGCAGTGAGTCTGGGGGGATAGTGAAGCCTAATCGGGTCTCTCCTTACAATGAGCAGTTCTTC.

This clone has more than one count but fewer than ten. This chain connects TRBV19 to TRBJ2-3; 7 positions match TRBD1. J was trimmed by 7 bases and V by 5 bases; bases with no gene match: 12. Germline lookup yields CDR1 LNHDA and CDR2 SQIVND (reference sequence). The CDR3 is 15 amino acids. The CDR3 nucleotides are TGTGCCAGTAGTTCCAGACAGGGCGTGTCCCATACGCAGTATTTT. It codes for CASSSRQGVSHTQYF. Looking up the rest from reference TRBV19 and TRBJ2-3 gives the full variable domain: DGGITQSPKYLFRKEGQNVTLSCEQNLNHDAMYWYRQDPGQGLRLIYYSQIVNDFQKGDIAEGYSVSREKKESFPLTVTSAQKNPTAFYLCASSSRQGVSHTQYFGPGTRLTVL.

This clone was recorded a few times. The chain has TRBV19 and TRBJ1-6; weak D call: TRBD1 (6 bases). V lost 8 bases to trimming and J lost 8 bases, with 13 bases between them. The CDR3 length is 13 residues. Germline V gene lookup returns CDR1 LNHDA and CDR2 SQIVND (reference sequence). CDR3 DNA: TGTGCCAGTCAAAGACAGGTGGATTCACCCCTCCACTTT. Protein product: CASQRQVDSPLHF.

The rearrangement joins TRBV6-5 to TRBJ1-6; no clear D gene. Trimming cost V 6 bases and J 7 bases, with 10 bases left between them. Germline V lookup: CDR1 MNHEY, CDR2 SVGAGI. The CDR3 sequence is 13 residues long. The CDR3 sequence: CASRPEGNSPLHF. The CDR3 DNA reads TGTGCCAGCAGACCGGAGGGAAATTCACCCCTCCACTTT.

This clone was detected a few times. V gene TRBV9 combines with J gene TRBJ1-6, with D possibly being TRBD1 (6 bases). Germline CDR1 reads SGDLS; CDR2 reads YYNGEE. Trimming took off 3 bases at V and 0 bases at J, with 13 bases between the two ends. The CDR3 is 17 amino acids. CDR3 in DNA: TGTGCCAGCAGCGGGGGGGGCACCCGCTCCTATAATTCACCCCTCCACTTT. Translation: CASSGGGTRSYNSPLHF.

This chain uses TRBV7-9 with TRBJ2-5; 8 bases agree with TRBD2. The V segment lost 8 bases and the J segment 4 bases; nucleotides outside the gene matches: 12. This CDR3 has 15 amino acids. CDR1 is SEHNR, CDR2 FQNEAQ, per germline (reference sequence). The CDR3 is CASSTGGAWGETQYF. In DNA, the CDR3 is TGTGCCAGCTCCACCGGGGGGGCTTGGGGAGAGACCCAGTACTTC.

The rearrangement uses TRBV6-5 and TRBJ1-5; D is unresolved. V was cut by 1 base and J by 5 bases, with 9 bases left in between. Germline V gene sequence: CDR1 MNHEY, CDR2 SVGAGI. This CDR3 comprises 14 residues. The CDR3 loop is CASSYLDFYQPQHF. CDR3 bases: TGTGCCAGCAGTTACTTGGACTTTTATCAGCCCCAGCATTTT.

V is TRBV5-1 and J is TRBJ1-4, with a possible D match to TRBD1 (5 bases). Looked up from germline, CDR1 is SGHRS and CDR2 is YFSETQ. There are 18 residues in the CDR3. Trimming left V 0 bases short and J 4 bases short, with 19 bases between. The CDR3 region is CASSLAGGYNALNEKLFF. CDR3 nucleotide sequence: TGCGCCAGCAGCTTGGCCGGGGGGTATAATGCTCTTAATGAAAAACTGTTTTTT.

The chain employs TRBV5-1 and TRBJ2-1, with 11 bases identical to TRBD2. The CDR3 is 16 amino acids. After removal of 0 bases from V and 7 bases from J, the junction contained 6 bases not matched to a gene. Germline V gene sequence: CDR1 SGHRS, CDR2 YFSETQ. The CDR3 loop is CASSLAPSGGQNEQFF. The CDR3 coding sequence is TGCGCCAGCAGCTTGGCCCCTAGCGGGGGGCAAAATGAGCAGTTCTTC.

The chain is built from TRBV6-5 and TRBJ1-5; a possible D gene is TRBD1 (6 bases). Germline CDR1 reads MNHEY; CDR2 reads SVGAGI. The CDR3 has 15 residues. V lost 0 bases and J lost 7, with 13 bases in between. Here the CDR3 reads CASSYSRGGEQPQHF. The CDR3 DNA is TGTGCCAGCAGTTACTCAAGGGGGGGAGAGCAGCCCCAGCATTTT.

V gene TRBV7-2 combines with J gene TRBJ2-7, with TRBD1 as a possible D gene (6 bases). Deletions cut 5 bases from V and 2 bases from J, with 16 bases between. This CDR3 is 15 amino acids long. Germline lookup yields CDR1 SGHTA and CDR2 FQGNSA. CDR3 bases: TGTGCCAGCAGCCGGGGTCCTGACAGGACCTACGAGCAGTACTTC. Translation: CASSRGPDRTYEQYF.

V gene TRBV2 combines with J gene TRBJ1-2; 9 positions match TRBD1. V was clipped by 5 bases and J by 11 bases; unmatched bases: 6. CDR1 and CDR2 (germline): SNHLY, FYNNEI. This CDR3 has 12 residues. CDR3 in amino acids: CASSTRDREYTF. The CDR3 DNA is TGTGCCAGCAGTACCCGGGACAGGGAATACACCTTC.

This clone has ten or more counts. This same CDR3 is encoded by further DNA sequences in the sample. This chain joins TRBV6-5 and TRBJ2-1; 14 nucleotides line up with TRBD2. The J segment lost 7 bases and the V segment lost 6 bases, leaving 5 bases of the junction unmatched. CDR3 length: 15 residues. The germline CDR1 and CDR2 sequences are MNHEY and SVGAGI. The chain's CDR3 is CASSHRLAGGNEQFF. The DNA for the CDR3 is TGTGCCAGCAGCCACAGACTAGCGGGGGGGAATGAGCAGTTCTTC.

The chain recombines TRBV19 with TRBJ2-6; 8 positions match TRBD1. The CDR3 totals 17 residues. From germline, CDR1 is LNHDA and CDR2 SQIVND (reference sequence). V lost 5 bases and J lost 2; bases outside the gene matches: 8. The CDR3 bases are TGTGCCAGTAGTCCGCAACCAGGGGGCACTGGGGCCAACGTCCTGACTTTC. Its protein is CASSPQPGGTGANVLTF.

V gene TRBV15 combines with J gene TRBJ1-5; the D is unclear. Per the germline V gene, CDR1 is LNHNV and CDR2 is YYDKDF (reference sequence). V lost 1 base and J lost 5, with 9 bases in between. The CDR3 consists of 14 residues. The CDR3 DNA is TGTGCCACCAGCAGAGGCAGGATTCATCAGCCCCAGCATTTT. It codes for CATSRGRIHQPQHF.